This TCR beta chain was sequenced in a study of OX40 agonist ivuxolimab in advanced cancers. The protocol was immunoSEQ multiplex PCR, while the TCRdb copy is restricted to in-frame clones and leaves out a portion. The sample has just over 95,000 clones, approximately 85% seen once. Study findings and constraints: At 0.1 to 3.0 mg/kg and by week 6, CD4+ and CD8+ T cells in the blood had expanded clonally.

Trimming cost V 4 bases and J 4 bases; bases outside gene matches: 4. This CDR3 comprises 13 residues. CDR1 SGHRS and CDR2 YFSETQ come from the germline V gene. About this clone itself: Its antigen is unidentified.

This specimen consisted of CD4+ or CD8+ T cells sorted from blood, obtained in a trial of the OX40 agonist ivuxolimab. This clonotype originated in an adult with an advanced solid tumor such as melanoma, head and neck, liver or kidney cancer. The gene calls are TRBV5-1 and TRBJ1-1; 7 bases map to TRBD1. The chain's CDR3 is CASSGGGGTEAFF. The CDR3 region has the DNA TGCGCCAGCAGCGGAGGGGGCGGCACTGAAGCTTTCTTT.